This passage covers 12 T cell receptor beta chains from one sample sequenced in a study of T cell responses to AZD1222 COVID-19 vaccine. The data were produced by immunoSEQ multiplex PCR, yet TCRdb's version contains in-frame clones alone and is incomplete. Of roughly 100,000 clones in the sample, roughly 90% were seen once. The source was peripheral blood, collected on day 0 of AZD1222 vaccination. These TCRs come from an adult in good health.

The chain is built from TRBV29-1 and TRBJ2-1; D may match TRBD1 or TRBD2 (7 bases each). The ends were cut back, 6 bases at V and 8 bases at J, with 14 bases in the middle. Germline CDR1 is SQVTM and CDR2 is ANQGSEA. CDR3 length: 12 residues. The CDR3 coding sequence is TGCAGCGTCAGGGGGAGGGTCGATGAGCAGTTCTTC. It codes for CSVRGRVDEQFF.

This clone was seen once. CDR3 DNA sequence: TGTGCCAGCAGCTTGGAAGGCCTGGGTGAAAAACTGTTTTTT. It encodes CASSLEGLGEKLFF. The J gene is TRBJ1-4, the V gene TRBV5-4; D remains ambiguous. Germline V CDR1 and CDR2: SGHNT, YYREEE (reference sequence). The CDR3 extends over 14 amino acids. V was trimmed by 0 bases and J by 7 bases, leaving 10 bases between them.

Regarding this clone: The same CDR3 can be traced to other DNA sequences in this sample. The CDR3 bases are TGTGCCAGCAGCTTACGGGGAACCTACGAGCAGTACTTC. Residues: CASSLRGTYEQYF. This rearrangement joins TRBV7-9 to TRBJ2-7, with D possibly matching TRBD2 (5 bases). CDR1 is SEHNR and CDR2 is FQNEAQ in the germline V gene (reference sequence). CDR3 length: 13 amino acids. V lost 2 bases and J lost 2, with 7 bases in between.

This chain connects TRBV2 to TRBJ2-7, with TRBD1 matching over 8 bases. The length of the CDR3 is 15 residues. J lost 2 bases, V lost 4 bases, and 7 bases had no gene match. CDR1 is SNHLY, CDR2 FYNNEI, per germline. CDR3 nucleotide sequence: TGTGCCAGCAGTGGCCCCGCAGGGGGCACCTACGAGCAGTACTTC. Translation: CASSGPAGGTYEQYF.

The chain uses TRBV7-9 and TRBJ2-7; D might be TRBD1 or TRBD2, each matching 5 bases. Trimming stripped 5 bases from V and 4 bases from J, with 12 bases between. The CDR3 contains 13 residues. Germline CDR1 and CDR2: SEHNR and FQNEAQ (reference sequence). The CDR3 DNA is TGTGCCAGCAGCCCGGGACCCCTATACGAGCAGTACTTC. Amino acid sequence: CASSPGPLYEQYF. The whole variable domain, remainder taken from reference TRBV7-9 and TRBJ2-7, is DTGVSQNPRHKITKRGQNVTFRCDPISEHNRLYWYRQTLGQGPEFLTYFQNEAQLEKSRLLSDRFSAERPKGSFSTLEIQRTEQGDSAMYLCASSPGPLYEQYFGPGTRLTVT.

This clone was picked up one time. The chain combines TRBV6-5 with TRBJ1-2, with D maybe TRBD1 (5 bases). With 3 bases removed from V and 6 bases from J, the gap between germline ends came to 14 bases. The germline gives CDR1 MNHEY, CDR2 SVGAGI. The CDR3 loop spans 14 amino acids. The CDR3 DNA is TGTGCCAGCAGTTATGCGGGGGGGTCTAATGGCTACACCTTC. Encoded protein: CASSYAGGSNGYTF.

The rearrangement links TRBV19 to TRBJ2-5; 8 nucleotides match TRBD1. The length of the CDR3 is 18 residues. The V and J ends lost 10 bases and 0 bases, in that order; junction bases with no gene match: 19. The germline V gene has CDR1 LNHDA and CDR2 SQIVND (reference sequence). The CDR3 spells CATDRTGFNPVYQETQYF. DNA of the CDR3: TGTGCCACCGATCGGACAGGGTTCAACCCCGTCTACCAAGAGACCCAGTACTTC.

In nucleotides, the CDR3 is TGTGCCAGCAGTTTCCTAGCGGGAGGAATCTACGAGCAGTACTTC. This encodes CASSFLAGGIYEQYF. The V gene is TRBV28, the J gene TRBJ2-7, with 11 bases aligning to TRBD2. J lost 3 bases, V lost 3 bases, and 4 bases had no gene match. The CDR3 sequence is 15 residues long. From germline, CDR1 is MDHEN and CDR2 SYDVKM.

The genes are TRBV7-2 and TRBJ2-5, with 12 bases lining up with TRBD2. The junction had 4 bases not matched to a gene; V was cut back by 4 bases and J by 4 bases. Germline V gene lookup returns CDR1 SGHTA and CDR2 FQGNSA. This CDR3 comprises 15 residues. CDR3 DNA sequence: TGTGCCAGCAGCTCCGGGACTAGCGGGCCAGAGACCCAGTACTTC. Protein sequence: CASSSGTSGPETQYF.

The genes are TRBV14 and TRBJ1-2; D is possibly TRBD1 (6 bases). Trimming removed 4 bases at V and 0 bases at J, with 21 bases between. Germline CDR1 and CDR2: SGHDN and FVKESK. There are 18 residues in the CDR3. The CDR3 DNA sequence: TGTGCCAGCAGCCCCTGGGGGGGCGGAGGTGGTACTAACTATGGCTACACCTTC. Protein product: CASSPWGGGGGTNYGYTF.

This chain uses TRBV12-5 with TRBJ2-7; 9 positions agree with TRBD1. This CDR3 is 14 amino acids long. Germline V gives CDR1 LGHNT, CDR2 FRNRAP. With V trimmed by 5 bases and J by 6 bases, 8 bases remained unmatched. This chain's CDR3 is CASGAGTGFSEQYF. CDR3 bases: TGTGCTAGTGGTGCCGGGACAGGGTTTAGCGAGCAGTACTTC.

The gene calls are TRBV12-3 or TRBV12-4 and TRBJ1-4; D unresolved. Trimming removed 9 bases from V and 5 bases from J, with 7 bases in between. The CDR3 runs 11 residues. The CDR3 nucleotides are TGTGCCAGTTCTAAGAATGAAAAACTGTTTTTT. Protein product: CASSKNEKLFF.